The 10 T cell receptor beta chains in this list originate from one sample, sequenced in a study of T cells in Graves' hyperthyroidism and ophthalmopathy. RNA transcripts gave rise to amplified TCR beta CDR3 regions. The HTBI set primed first-round TCR CDR3 RT-PCR. TCRdb analysed the multiplex PCR reads with MiXCR anew, one entry per CDR3 protein. This sample has about 500,000 distinct CDR3 sequences, with about a sixth found just once. Sequencing input: blood. The receptor source for this set is a woman aged 18 to 35 with Graves' ophthalmopathy.

The chain recombines TRBV5-1 with TRBJ1-3, with TRBD1 matching 8 bases. Germline V gene sequence: CDR1 SGHRS, CDR2 YFSETQ. The V gene end was trimmed by 2 bases and the J gene end by 1 base; junction bases not matched to a gene: 5. The CDR3 length is 16 residues. CDR3 protein: CASSFSGGVSGNTIYF. The CDR3 coding sequence is TGCGCCAGCAGCTTTTCAGGGGGCGTATCTGGAAACACCATATATTTT.

This clonotype was counted ten times or more. This chain connects TRBV6-1 to TRBJ2-1; 10 bases are shared with TRBD1. The CDR3 contains 14 residues. Germline assignment: CDR1 MNHNS and CDR2 SASEGT. Germline trimming cut 5 bases from V and 5 bases from J; bases unmatched to any gene: 3. The CDR3 DNA follows: TGTGCCAGCAGTTCAGGGACAGGGGACAATGAGCAGTTCTTC. Encoded protein: CASSSGTGDNEQFF.

This clonotype was detected only a few times. V is TRBV7-6 and J is TRBJ1-2; D not resolved. The CDR3 sequence is 14 residues long. Germline values: CDR1 SGHVS, CDR2 FNYEAQ. The V end lost 5 bases, the J end lost 8 bases, and 18 bases lay between the germline ends. The CDR3 region is CASSPHPESHGYTF. Written as DNA, the CDR3 is TGTGCCAGCAGCCCTCACCCCGAAAGTCACGGCTACACCTTC.

This clonotype was counted between two and nine times. The chain carries TRBV7-2 and TRBJ2-3; 7 positions match TRBD1. Germline V gene sequence: CDR1 SGHTA, CDR2 FQGNSA. The CDR3 sequence is 15 residues long. V lost 5 bases to trimming and J lost 7 bases; unmatched junction nucleotides: 12. CDR3 nucleotide sequence: TGTGCCAGCAGCGGTAAGGGGGCAAAGGCAAATACGCAGTATTTT. It yields the protein CASSGKGAKANTQYF.

This clonotype was seen at least ten times. The chain joins TRBV29-1 to TRBJ1-1, with TRBD1 matching over 8 bases. CDR3 size: 12 residues. Looked up from germline, CDR1 is SQVTM and CDR2 is ANQGSEA. Germline trimming cut 7 bases from V and 2 bases from J; bases unmatched to any gene: 3. The CDR3 DNA reads TGCAGCGCCGGACAGGGAAACACTGAAGCTTTCTTT. Translated, it gives CSAGQGNTEAFF.

This chain uses TRBV3-1 with TRBJ1-2; D may be TRBD1 (5 bases). Germline V CDR1 and CDR2: LGHDT, YNNKEL (reference sequence). This CDR3 is built from 14 residues. Deletions cut 4 bases from V and 10 bases from J, with 19 bases between. The CDR3 nucleotides are TGTGCCAGCAGCCGCCGCGGAGAAAGGGGAAACTACACCTTC. This translates into CASSRRGERGNYTF. The full variable domain, with the rest looked up from reference TRBV3-1 and TRBJ1-2, is DTAVSQTPKYLVTQMGNDKSIKCEQNLGHDTMYWYKQDSKKFLKIMFSYNNKELIINETVPNRFSPKSPDKAHLNLHINSLELGDSAVYFCASSRRGERGNYTFGSGTRLTVV.

J is TRBJ2-5 and V is TRBV29-1, with D perhaps matching TRBD2 (6 bases). The CDR3 length is 17 residues. Deletions cut 1 base from V and 4 bases from J, with 22 bases between. Germline-derived CDR1 and CDR2 are SQVTM and ANQGSEA. The CDR3: CSVEVIFGGEERETQYF. The CDR3 coding sequence is TGCAGCGTTGAAGTTATATTCGGGGGAGAAGAAAGAGAGACCCAGTACTTC.

This clonotype was seen many times. This sequence joins TRBV20-1 and TRBJ1-2; TRBD1 matches at 10 bases. V gave up 6 bases and J gave up 8 bases; unmatched junction bases: 9. The CDR3 spans 13 residues. The germline V gene has CDR1 DFQATT and CDR2 SNEGSKA (reference sequence). The CDR3 DNA reads TGCAGTGCAAGGACAGGGGGAGTGGGGGGCTACACCTTC. It codes for CSARTGGVGGYTF.

This chain connects TRBV28 to TRBJ2-7; 9 nucleotides line up with TRBD1. The CDR3 has 16 amino acids. After removal of 2 bases from V and 1 base from J, the junction contained 6 bases not matched to a gene. Germline V gene sequence: CDR1 MDHEN, CDR2 SYDVKM. The CDR3 bases are TGTGCCAGCAGTTTAGAAGGGACAGGGAGTTCCTACGAGCAGTACTTC. Protein sequence: CASSLEGTGSSYEQYF.

This clonotype was detected only a few times. V and J are TRBV7-9 and TRBJ2-7; D not resolved. CDR3 length: 13 residues. V was pared by 4 bases and J by 4 bases, with 11 bases between. Germline assignment: CDR1 SEHNR and CDR2 FQNEAQ (reference sequence). The CDR3 sequence is CASSSQRPYEQYF. CDR3 nucleotide sequence: TGTGCCAGCAGCTCGCAGAGACCGTACGAGCAGTACTTC.